Presented here are 18 T cell receptor beta chains from one specimen sequenced in a study of blood T cells in healthy people across ages. Then a second PCR, running roughly 6 to 11 cycles, was carried out with a sample-barcoded 5' primer and a J-beta primer mix. From the 5' RACE reads, TCRdb called clonotypes with MiXCR, one entry per CDR3 protein. The table shows hundreds of thousands of distinct CDR3 sequences, with 20% to 25% occurring only once. The sequencing sample was made of blood. Source of these receptors: a man aged 70-80 years in good health.

This chain connects TRBV3-1 to TRBJ2-7; 7 bases match TRBD1. CDR1 LGHDT and CDR2 YNNKEL come from the germline V gene (reference sequence). The ends lost 3 bases at V and 5 bases at J; junction bases unmatched: 4. This CDR3 is built from 13 residues. CDR3 sequence (DNA): TGTGCCAGCAGCCAGACAGGGAGTGACGAGCAGTACTTC. Amino acid sequence: CASSQTGSDEQYF.

This clonotype was seen a handful of times. This sequence joins TRBV5-1 and TRBJ1-4, with D unclear. The CDR3 is 15 amino acids. The V and J ends lost 6 bases and 0 bases respectively, with 12 bases between them. CDR1 is SGHRS and CDR2 is YFSETQ in the germline V gene. CDR3 sequence reads: CASKFSQATNEKLFF. The CDR3 DNA reads TGCGCCAGCAAGTTCAGTCAAGCAACTAATGAAAAACTGTTTTTT. Full variable domain (remainder filled in from reference TRBV5-1 and TRBJ1-4): KAGVTQTPRYLIKTRGQQVTLSCSPISGHRSVSWYQQTPGQGLQFLFEYFSETQRNKGNFPGRFSGRQFSNSRSEMNVSTLELGDSALYLCASKFSQATNEKLFFGSGTQLSVL.

The table lists this clonotype with a few counts. The CDR3 region is CASSRADTQYNEQFF. CDR3 DNA sequence: TGCGCCAGCAGCCGAGCGGACACGCAGTACAATGAGCAGTTCTTC. This chain uses TRBV4-3 with TRBJ2-1, with D possibly called TRBD1 or TRBD2 (5 bases each). V dropped 4 bases and J dropped 4 bases, with 14 bases sitting between them. CDR3 length: 15 residues. Germline CDR1 is LGHNA and CDR2 is YSLEER.

This clonotype turned up a few times. The rearrangement uses TRBV28 and TRBJ2-1; 8 bases match TRBD2. The length of the CDR3 is 15 residues. CDR1 and CDR2 from the germline V gene are MDHEN and SYDVKM. Germline trimming cut 8 bases from V and 8 bases from J; bases unmatched to any gene: 14. CDR3 coding DNA: TGTGCCAGCTCCGAGCCGGGACTAGGCCCGGATGAGCAGTTCTTC. It encodes CASSEPGLGPDEQFF.

Here the CDR3 reads CASSPWEGANTEAFF. The CDR3 bases are TGTGCCAGCAGCCCCTGGGAGGGAGCCAACACTGAAGCTTTCTTT. J is TRBJ1-1 and V is TRBV7-9; D is unresolved. Germline V gene data show CDR1 as SEHNR and CDR2 as FQNEAQ (reference sequence). This CDR3 contains 15 residues. Trimming took off 5 bases at V and 2 bases at J, with 15 bases between the two ends.

The rearrangement joins TRBV20-1 to TRBJ2-7; D is unresolved. Per germline, CDR1 DFQATT and CDR2 SNEGSKA (reference sequence). This CDR3 is 12 amino acids long. The V gene lost 5 bases and the J gene lost 3 bases, with 11 bases spanning the gap. CDR3 sequence reads: CSAPPTGYEQYF. The CDR3 coding sequence is TGCAGTGCTCCCCCGACCGGCTACGAGCAGTACTTC.

This clonotype has a handful of counts. The chain has TRBV2 and TRBJ2-5; 9 bases are a match to TRBD1. The V gene end was trimmed by 2 bases and the J gene end by 1 base; junction bases not matched to a gene: 8. CDR1 and CDR2 from the germline V gene are SNHLY and FYNNEI. This CDR3 has 17 amino acids. DNA of the CDR3: TGTGCCAGCAGTGAATCCGGGACAGGGTCGGGCCAAGAGACCCAGTACTTC. Encoded protein: CASSESGTGSGQETQYF. Supplemented by reference TRBV2 and TRBJ2-5, the full variable domain reads EPEVTQTPSHQVTQMGQEVILRCVPISNHLYFYWYRQILGQKVEFLVSFYNNEISEKSEIFDDQFSVERPDGSNFTLKIRSTKLEDSAMYFCASSESGTGSGQETQYFGPGTRLLVL.

This rearrangement joins TRBV21-1 to TRBJ2-1; no DNA check was done on the table's D call, TRBD2. TRBV21-1 is classified as a pseudogene. The CDR3 contains 10 residues. In nucleotides, the CDR3 is TGTGCCAGCCCGGGGCTAGGGTCGCTCTTC. It translates to CASPGLGSLF.

This clonotype was counted only a few times. The rearrangement uses TRBV6-2 or TRBV6-3 and TRBJ2-3, with 7 bases identical to TRBD2. Unmatched junction bases numbered 0, after V lost 6 bases and J lost 6 bases. The CDR3 is 11 residues long. Germline loops: CDR1 MNHEY, CDR2 SVGEGT. CDR3 residues: CASRGGDTQYF. CDR3 sequence (DNA): TGTGCCAGCAGGGGAGGGGATACGCAGTATTTT.

The V and J genes are TRBV10-3 and TRBJ2-1; 14 nucleotides agree with TRBD2. This CDR3 has 15 residues. CDR1 is ENHRY, CDR2 SYGVKD, per germline. V trimming: 2 bases; J trimming: 8 bases; junction bases outside the gene matches: 2. CDR3: CAISEGTSGRDEQFF. CDR3 DNA sequence: TGTGCCATCAGTGAGGGGACTAGCGGGAGAGATGAGCAGTTCTTC.

A few counts support this clonotype. The rearrangement joins TRBV6-5 to TRBJ2-1; perhaps TRBD1 as D (6 bases). The CDR3 extends over 14 amino acids. Germline CDR1 and CDR2: MNHEY and SVGAGI. The V end was cut by 6 bases, the J end by 2 bases, with 11 bases between. CDR3 sequence reads: CASRTQGAYNEQFF. DNA for the CDR3: TGTGCCAGCAGAACACAGGGAGCCTACAATGAGCAGTTCTTC.

In this sample, this clonotype turned up many times. CDR3 DNA sequence: TGTGCCAGCAGCTTGACAGGGGGGGGCAATCAGCCCCAGCATTTT. Translation: CASSLTGGGNQPQHF. The gene calls are TRBV7-2 and TRBJ1-5; 9 bases map to TRBD1. Trimming cost V 3 bases and J 2 bases; bases outside gene matches: 2. The CDR3 has 15 amino acids. The germline CDR1 and CDR2 sequences are SGHTA and FQGNSA.

The rearrangement uses TRBV2 and TRBJ2-5; 10 nucleotides line up with TRBD1. The J call is doubtful: the DNA matches TRBJ2-7 better. The CDR3 runs 15 residues. Germline lookup yields CDR1 SNHLY and CDR2 FYNNEI. DNA of the CDR3: TGTGCCAGCAGTATTGGACAGGGGGGGACCTACGAGCAGTACTTC. This encodes CASSIGQGGTYEQYF.

The rearrangement links TRBV20-1 to TRBJ2-7, with D tentatively TRBD1 (5 bases). Per germline, CDR1 DFQATT and CDR2 SNEGSKA (reference sequence). CDR3 size: 12 residues. Trimming left V 6 bases short and J 1 base short, with 10 bases between. The chain's CDR3 is CSAEPGSYEQYF. The CDR3 nucleotides read TGCAGTGCCGAGCCAGGGTCCTACGAGCAGTACTTC.

V is TRBV12-3 or TRBV12-4 and J is TRBJ2-7; TRBD2 agrees at 8 bases. V shed 4 bases and J 6 bases; nucleotides not matched to a gene: 11. The CDR3 has 15 amino acids. The DNA of the CDR3 is TGTGCCAGCAGTTCCCCCGGGACTAGAACTTCCGAGCAGTACTTC. As protein: CASSSPGTRTSEQYF.

The chain uses TRBV12-3 or TRBV12-4 and TRBJ2-3; TRBD1 or TRBD2 may be the D gene (5 bases each). The CDR3 is 14 residues long. V lost 4 bases and J lost 5, with 13 bases in between. CDR3 amino acids: CASSSAVGGDTQYF. CDR3 DNA: TGTGCCAGCAGTTCCGCTGTTGGGGGAGATACGCAGTATTTT.

The CDR3: CASCGTAQETQYF. In DNA form, the CDR3 reads TGTGCCAGCTGCGGGACAGCGCAAGAGACCCAGTACTTC. The chain carries TRBV18 and TRBJ2-5; TRBD1 is a possible D gene (7 bases). This CDR3 contains 13 residues. Trimming shortened V by 7 bases and J by 2 bases, and 11 bases separated the two germline ends. The germline V gene encodes CDR1 KGHSH and CDR2 LQKENI.

The chain is built from TRBV5-1 and TRBJ2-3, with 7 bases fitting TRBD2. Per the germline V gene, CDR1 is SGHRS and CDR2 is YFSETQ. CDR3 length: 16 residues. V was pared by 3 bases and J by 1 base, with 8 bases of the junction left unmatched. CDR3 DNA: TGCGCCAGCAGCTCCGGGACTAAAGGCGGCACAGATACGCAGTATTTT. Its translation is CASSSGTKGGTDTQYF.